A single sample is the source of the 11 T cell receptor beta chains below, sequenced in a study of blood T cells in healthy people across ages. The second PCR ran 7 to 11 cycles with a sample-barcoded 5' primer and J-beta primers. Each CDR3 protein gets one entry after TCRdb re-called the 5' RACE reads with MiXCR. The sample has 1,500,000 or so distinct CDR3 sequences, 55% to 75% seen once; the top ten hold roughly 7%. Sample: blood. The receptors derive from a man aged 18 to 29 in good health.

This clonotype was counted between two and nine times. J is TRBJ2-7 and V is TRBV4-1, with TRBD2 identical over 7 bases. Germline V lookup: CDR1 MGHRA, CDR2 YSYEKL. V lost 4 bases to trimming and J lost 7 bases; unmatched junction nucleotides: 13. The CDR3 totals 15 residues. DNA of the CDR3: TGCGCCAGCAGCCCGTGGGGGGAGGGAAATGCAGAGCAGTACTTC. Translating gives CASSPWGEGNAEQYF.

This clonotype was counted at least ten times. The chain joins TRBV4-1 to TRBJ2-7, with 9 nucleotides matching TRBD1. The junction had 9 bases not matched to a gene; V was cut back by 11 bases and J by 1 base. Germline loops: CDR1 MGHRA, CDR2 YSYEKL. The CDR3 length is 14 residues. In DNA, the CDR3 is TGCGCCTCTACCCCGGGACAGGGATCCTACGAGCAGTACTTC. It translates to CASTPGQGSYEQYF.

This chain uses TRBV9 with TRBJ2-1; D call uncertain. The J call may be mistaken, given a closer DNA end match to TRBJ2-7. Looked up from germline, CDR1 is SGDLS and CDR2 is YYNGEE. The CDR3 spans 14 residues. CDR3 protein: CASSVAEAYNEQYF. Written as DNA, the CDR3 is TGTGCCAGCAGCGTAGCTGAAGCCTACAATGAGCAGTACTTC.

The table lists this clonotype with a few counts. The chain has TRBV24-1 and TRBJ2-3; D is uncertain. The V and J ends lost 4 bases and 4 bases respectively, with 11 bases between them. This CDR3 comprises 14 residues. CDR1 KGHDR and CDR2 SFDVKD come from the germline V gene. This chain's CDR3 is CATSDPEGPDTQYF. CDR3 DNA: TGTGCCACCAGTGACCCGGAAGGCCCAGATACGCAGTATTTT.

The chain carries TRBV4-1 and TRBJ2-3, with D possibly TRBD2 on 7 matching bases. Germline V gene lookup returns CDR1 MGHRA and CDR2 YSYEKL. Trimming took off 3 bases at V and 2 bases at J, with 15 bases between the two ends. CDR3 length: 16 amino acids. In DNA, the CDR3 is TGCGCCAGCAGCCATCTGCGGGGGCGAGACACAGATACGCAGTATTTT. It is translated as CASSHLRGRDTDTQYF.

This clonotype has only a few counts. The chain joins TRBV7-2 to TRBJ2-5; D call uncertain. V lost 1 base and J 3 bases, leaving 9 bases between the germline ends. The CDR3 consists of 14 residues. The germline CDR1 and CDR2 sequences are SGHTA and FQGNSA. The CDR3 nucleotides read TGTGCCAGCAGCTTAGTCGGGCTAGAAGAGACCCAGTACTTC. Its protein is CASSLVGLEETQYF.

The V call is TRBV12-3 or TRBV12-4, the J call TRBJ1-1, with D uncertain. Deletions cut 3 bases from V and 4 bases from J, with 9 bases between. The CDR3 consists of 13 residues. CDR3 in amino acids: CASSFSAFTEAFF. The DNA of the CDR3 is TGTGCCAGCAGTTTTTCAGCCTTCACTGAAGCTTTCTTT.

This rearrangement joins TRBV3-1 to TRBJ2-7; a possible D gene is TRBD1 (5 bases). V gave up 0 bases and J gave up 0 bases, with 12 bases separating them. The CDR3 has 16 residues. Per germline, CDR1 LGHDT and CDR2 YNNKEL (reference sequence). CDR3 in DNA: TGTGCCAGCAGCCAAGATTATGGGGCTATCTCCTACGAGCAGTACTTC. Residues: CASSQDYGAISYEQYF.

In DNA form, the CDR3 reads TGTGCCAGCAGGTTGGGGCTAGCGGGGATTTACGAGCAGTACTTC. Translating it yields CASRLGLAGIYEQYF. The chain uses TRBV27 and TRBJ2-7, with 9 positions matching TRBD2. CDR3 size: 15 residues. V trimming: 6 bases; J trimming: 4 bases; junction bases outside the gene matches: 10. The germline V gene encodes CDR1 MNHEY and CDR2 SMNVEV (reference sequence).

This chain connects TRBV7-9 to TRBJ2-3; D may match TRBD1 or TRBD2 (6 bases each). This CDR3 region has 15 residues. Germline V gene data show CDR1 as SEHNR and CDR2 as FQNEAQ (reference sequence). With 5 bases removed from V and 4 bases from J, the gap between germline ends came to 16 bases. CDR3 DNA: TGTGCCAGCAGCCCGTTGGGGGGCCGGGCAGATACGCAGTATTTT. Its translation is CASSPLGGRADTQYF.

In this sample, this clonotype turned up a few times. V is TRBV20-1 and J is TRBJ2-7; 10 bases are a match to TRBD2. The J call may be faulty, since TRBJ2-5 better matches the DNA end. Germline CDR1 is DFQATT and CDR2 is SNEGSKA (reference sequence). CDR3 length: 13 amino acids. In nucleotides, the CDR3 is TGCAGTGTCCCGACTAGCGGGCAAGAGACCCAGTACTTC. It translates to CSVPTSGQETQYF.